This TCR beta chain was captured in a study of blood T cell repertoires in COVID-19. Overall study: PBMCs, B-cell-depleted T cells, or T cells provided the cDNA or gDNA that made up the material.

Repertoires were generated with immunoSEQ multiplex PCR, while TCRdb's copy carries only in-frame clones and drops some. The table records 75,000 to 100,000 clones, more than 75% of them present only once. Germline CDR1 and CDR2: KGHSH and LQKENI. V was clipped by 2 bases and J by 8 bases; unmatched bases: 2. This CDR3 is built from 13 residues. The sample consisted of peripheral blood. The chain has TRBV18 and TRBJ1-2, with 10 bases fitting TRBD1. The receptor was isolated from a human donor in a cohort sampled during active COVID-19. CDR3 nucleotides: TGTGCCAGCTCACCAAGACAGGGGGCCGGCTACACCTTC. Translating gives CASSPRQGAGYTF.